The clone carrying this T cell receptor beta chain was found many times. The data belong to a study of T cells in Graves' hyperthyroidism and ophthalmopathy. Study overall: Upon initial diagnosis and before any treatment, peripheral blood was collected.

Patients were excluded for uncontrolled infection, other autoimmune disease, pregnancy or lactation. The PBMCs were taken from about 10 ml of fresh peripheral blood. Amplified TCR beta CDR3 regions derived from RNA transcripts. TCR CDR3 regions were first amplified by RT-PCR with HTBI primers. TCRdb reprocessed the multiplex PCR reads with MiXCR, giving one entry per CDR3 protein. The table shows approximately 610,000 distinct CDR3 sequences, with roughly 14% occurring only once. This sequence was found in a woman in her thirties or forties with Graves' ophthalmopathy. The material sequenced was blood.

The CDR3 DNA reads TGTGCCTGGAGTCCCATGACAGGGACCTATGGCTACACCTTC. Residues: CAWSPMTGTYGYTF. This sequence joins TRBV30 and TRBJ1-2; 7 nucleotides line up with TRBD1. The V gene's germline CDR1 is GTSNPN and CDR2 SVGIG (reference sequence). Germline trimming cut 2 bases from V and 4 bases from J; bases unmatched to any gene: 7. The CDR3 spans 14 residues.